Listed below are T cell receptor beta chains from one sample, sequenced in a study of beta chain features in type 1 diabetes. Assay used: immunoSEQ multiplex PCR; TCRdb lists only in-frame clones, some missing. This sample has 810,000 or so clones, with roughly 16% found just once. Sequencing was performed on naive CD4+ T cells from blood. The source is a woman younger than 30 in good health. The CDR3 runs from the conserved cysteine through the conserved F or W. Fields, in order: clone size, V gene, D gene, J gene, CDR3 DNA, CDR3 protein. A D gene is named only where the DNA matches it firmly. Only part of the rows carry a size: once, few, many, or a class if the clone is expanded.

clone size: NA; V gene: TRBV27; D gene: TRBD2; J gene: TRBJ2-1; CDR3 DNA: TGTGCCAGCAGGAGAGCGGGAGGGCAGTTCAATGAGCAGTTCTTC; CDR3 protein: CASRRAGGQFNEQFF
clone size: few; V gene: TRBV28; D gene: NA; J gene: TRBJ2-3; CDR3 DNA: TGTGCCAGCAGTTCAATGATATTGCAGTATTTT; CDR3 protein: CASSSMILQYF
clone size: NA; V gene: TRBV15; D gene: NA; J gene: TRBJ1-3; CDR3 DNA: TGTGCCACCAGCAGAGATGGAGGGACTGGAAACACCATATATTTT; CDR3 protein: CATSRDGGTGNTIYF
clone size: NA; V gene: TRBV7-9; D gene: NA; J gene: TRBJ1-2; CDR3 DNA: TGTGCCAGCAGCTTAGTGGGTGGCGCCGGCTACACCTTC; CDR3 protein: CASSLVGGAGYTF
clone size: NA; V gene: TRBV4-2; D gene: NA; J gene: TRBJ2-5; CDR3 DNA: TGTGCCAGCAGCCAAGACAGGGAAGAGACCCAGTACTTC; CDR3 protein: CASSQDREETQYF
clone size: few; V gene: TRBV27; D gene: NA; J gene: TRBJ1-1; CDR3 DNA: TGTGCCAGCAGTCCCGTTTGGCCGGGGTTGCCTGAAGCTTTCTTT; CDR3 protein: CASSPVWPGLPEAFF
clone size: NA; V gene: TRBV7-8; D gene: NA; J gene: TRBJ2-1; CDR3 DNA: TGTGCCAGCAGCTTACCGACTGGGATTTTTACCTATGAGCAGTTCTTC; CDR3 protein: CASSLPTGIFTYEQFF
clone size: few; V gene: TRBV11-1; D gene: NA; J gene: TRBJ2-7; CDR3 DNA: TGTGCCAGCAGCTCAAGTTTTAGCGGAGCCTCCTACGAGCAGTACTTC; CDR3 protein: CASSSSFSGASYEQYF
clone size: NA; V gene: TRBV2; D gene: TRBD2; J gene: TRBJ2-2; CDR3 DNA: TGTGCCAGCAGTGAAGCGGCGGCGGGAGGCCGGAGCACCGGGGAGCTGTTTTTT; CDR3 protein: CASSEAAAGGRSTGELFF
clone size: NA; V gene: TRBV6-5; D gene: TRBD1; J gene: TRBJ2-2; CDR3 DNA: TGTGCCAGCAGTCGTGGGACAGGAGGCACCGGGGAGCTGTTTTTT; CDR3 protein: CASSRGTGGTGELFF
clone size: few; V gene: TRBV2; D gene: NA; J gene: TRBJ1-1; CDR3 DNA: TGTGCCATCCCCGGGGGCAGTCTGAACACTGAAGCTTTCTTT; CDR3 protein: CAIPGGSLNTEAFF
clone size: NA; V gene: TRBV7-8; D gene: TRBD2; J gene: TRBJ2-5; CDR3 DNA: TGTGCCGGAATGGAGTCGGGTAGCGGGATTCGAGGAAAGACCCAGTACTTC; CDR3 protein: CAGMESGSGIRGKTQYF
clone size: NA; V gene: TRBV28; D gene: NA; J gene: TRBJ2-3; CDR3 DNA: TGTGCCAGCAGTTTACCAGATACGCAGTATTTT; CDR3 protein: CASSLPDTQYF
clone size: few; V gene: TRBV18; D gene: TRBD1; J gene: TRBJ2-7; CDR3 DNA: TGTGCCAGCTCACCCCTCCACGGGACAGGGAACGAGCAGTACTTC; CDR3 protein: CASSPLHGTGNEQYF
clone size: NA; V gene: TRBV2; D gene: NA; J gene: TRBJ1-1; CDR3 DNA: TGTGCCAGCAGGGGGCCAGGCGGGATGAACACTGAAGCTTTCTTT; CDR3 protein: CASRGPGGMNTEAFF
clone size: NA; V gene: TRBV7-9; D gene: NA; J gene: TRBJ1-1; CDR3 DNA: TGTGCCAGCAGCTTAGGCGCCATGAACACTGAAGCTTTCTTT; CDR3 protein: CASSLGAMNTEAFF
clone size: NA; V gene: TRBV28; D gene: NA; J gene: TRBJ2-1; CDR3 DNA: TGTGCCAGCAGTTTACCCCTAAACGCCTACAATGAGCAGTTCTTC; CDR3 protein: CASSLPLNAYNEQFF
clone size: NA; V gene: TRBV25-1; D gene: TRBD1; J gene: TRBJ1-6; CDR3 DNA: TGTGCCAGCAGTGAATTCAGGGGGAATTCACCCCTCCACTTT; CDR3 protein: CASSEFRGNSPLHF
clone size: NA; V gene: TRBV5-4; D gene: TRBD1; J gene: TRBJ1-1; CDR3 DNA: TGTGCCAGCAGGGACAACGGGACAGGGGTTCGCTGGGTCACTGAAGCTTTCTTT; CDR3 protein: CASRDNGTGVRWVTEAFF
clone size: NA; V gene: TRBV4-3; D gene: NA; J gene: TRBJ1-5; CDR3 DNA: TGCGCCAGCAGCCAAAACTTAGATCAGCCCCAGCATTTT; CDR3 protein: CASSQNLDQPQHF
clone size: NA; V gene: TRBV18; D gene: TRBD1; J gene: TRBJ1-5; CDR3 DNA: TGTGCCAGCTCACCCGGGACAGATAATCAGCCCCAGCATTTT; CDR3 protein: CASSPGTDNQPQHF
clone size: few; V gene: TRBV15; D gene: TRBD2; J gene: TRBJ2-3; CDR3 DNA: TGTGCCACCAGCAGACGACTAGCGGGAGAGCTTGATACGCAGTATTTT; CDR3 protein: CATSRRLAGELDTQYF
clone size: NA; V gene: TRBV2; D gene: NA; J gene: TRBJ1-2; CDR3 DNA: TGTGCCAGCAGTGGAGGGGCCGACTATGGCTACACCTTC; CDR3 protein: CASSGGADYGYTF
clone size: NA; V gene: TRBV6-6; D gene: NA; J gene: TRBJ2-5; CDR3 DNA: TGTGCCAGCAGTTACCTCTTTAGAGACCAAGAGACCCAGTACTTC; CDR3 protein: CASSYLFRDQETQYF
clone size: NA; V gene: TRBV13; D gene: NA; J gene: TRBJ1-2; CDR3 DNA: TGTGCCAGCAGCCCACGGGGGTACCGGACGGACTATGGCTACACCTTC; CDR3 protein: CASSPRGYRTDYGYTF
clone size: NA; V gene: TRBV7-2; D gene: TRBD2; J gene: TRBJ2-1; CDR3 DNA: TGTGCCAGCAGCCTGTATGAAGCGGGGACCTCCTACAATGAGCAGTTCTTC; CDR3 protein: CASSLYEAGTSYNEQFF
clone size: NA; V gene: TRBV6-6; D gene: TRBD2; J gene: TRBJ2-2; CDR3 DNA: TGTGCCAGCAGTGAGCGGGAGACTGGGGAGCTGTTTTTT; CDR3 protein: CASSERETGELFF
clone size: NA; V gene: TRBV28; D gene: NA; J gene: TRBJ2-7; CDR3 DNA: TGTGCCAGCAGTATACAGGGGAGGGGGCAGTACTTC; CDR3 protein: CASSIQGRGQYF
clone size: few; V gene: TRBV5-1; D gene: NA; J gene: TRBJ2-5; CDR3 DNA: TGCGCCAGCAGCCAGACTCGCTCCGAGACCCAGTACTTC; CDR3 protein: CASSQTRSETQYF
clone size: once; V gene: TRBV5-4; D gene: TRBD2; J gene: TRBJ2-1; CDR3 DNA: TGTGCCAGCAGCGGGTACCTAGCGGACTACAATGAGCAGTTCTTC; CDR3 protein: CASSGYLADYNEQFF
clone size: NA; V gene: TRBV25-1; D gene: NA; J gene: TRBJ2-4; CDR3 DNA: TGTGCCAGCAGTTCCTCGTTGGGGAAAAACATTCAGTACTTC; CDR3 protein: CASSSSLGKNIQYF
clone size: few; V gene: TRBV4-3; D gene: TRBD2; J gene: TRBJ2-3; CDR3 DNA: TGCGCCAGCAGCCAAGAGCTAAGGACTAGCTCCACAGATACGCAGTATTTT; CDR3 protein: CASSQELRTSSTDTQYF
clone size: NA; V gene: TRBV15; D gene: NA; J gene: TRBJ2-1; CDR3 DNA: TGTGCCACCAGCAGAGACGGGAGAGATTACAATGAGCAGTTCTTC; CDR3 protein: CATSRDGRDYNEQFF
clone size: NA; V gene: TRBV28; D gene: NA; J gene: TRBJ1-2; CDR3 DNA: TGTGCCAGCAGTTTGCCCGGCGACAGGCCCCTTAACTATGGCTACACCTTC; CDR3 protein: CASSLPGDRPLNYGYTF
clone size: few; V gene: TRBV7-2; D gene: TRBD2; J gene: TRBJ2-4; CDR3 DNA: TGTGCCAGCAGCTTAGAAAGTCGCGGGAGTCTACACATTCAGTACTTC; CDR3 protein: CASSLESRGSLHIQYF
clone size: few; V gene: TRBV5-1; D gene: TRBD2; J gene: TRBJ2-1; CDR3 DNA: TGCGCCAGCCGTTTTCTAGCGGGAGAAGATGAGCAGTTCTTC; CDR3 protein: CASRFLAGEDEQFF
clone size: NA; V gene: TRBV5-1; D gene: NA; J gene: TRBJ2-5; CDR3 DNA: TGCGCCAGCAGCTTAACATACCGGAAAGTTCAAGAGACCCAGTACTTC; CDR3 protein: CASSLTYRKVQETQYF